Here is one TCR beta chain with its context. Antigen specificity is unknown. The data derive from a study of cytomegalovirus exposure and HLA in healthy donors. Germline V gene sequence: CDR1 MDHEN, CDR2 SYDVKM. Trimming shortened V by 6 bases and J by 1 base, and 16 bases separated the two germline ends. The CDR3 consists of 15 residues. 13 Jbeta primers and 60 Vbeta primers were used for the PCR. Clones were sequenced by immunoSEQ multiplex PCR, and TCRdb holds only the in-frame ones, with some missing. The repertoire has over 55,000 clones, roughly nine tenths of them found once; the top ten carry 12%. Regarding the study as a whole: There were around 160 TCR beta chains listed as cytomegalovirus-associated. Later analysis identified several of the most significant clusters that appeared linked to common viral pathogens.

Material: PBMCs. The TCR comes from a woman in her 30s in good health and CMV-seropositive. The V gene is TRBV28, the J gene TRBJ2-7, with D perhaps TRBD1 (6 bases). The CDR3 bases are TGTGCCAGCAGAGGTTCAGGTCAGGGGTCCTACGAGCAGTACTTC. Translating gives CASRGSGQGSYEQYF.